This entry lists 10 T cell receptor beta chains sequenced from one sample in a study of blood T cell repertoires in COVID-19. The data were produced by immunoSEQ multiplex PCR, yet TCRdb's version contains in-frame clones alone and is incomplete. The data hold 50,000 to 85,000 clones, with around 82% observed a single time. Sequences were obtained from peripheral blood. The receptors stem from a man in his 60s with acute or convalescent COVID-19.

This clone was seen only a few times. The CDR3: CATSDPPRGYTF. CDR3 nucleotide sequence: TGTGCCACCAGTGATCCCCCGAGGGGCTACACCTTC. The chain carries TRBV24-1 and TRBJ1-2; no firm D call. V was pared by 3 bases and J by 8 bases, with 9 bases between. This CDR3 comprises 12 residues. CDR1 and CDR2 (germline): KGHDR, SFDVKD.

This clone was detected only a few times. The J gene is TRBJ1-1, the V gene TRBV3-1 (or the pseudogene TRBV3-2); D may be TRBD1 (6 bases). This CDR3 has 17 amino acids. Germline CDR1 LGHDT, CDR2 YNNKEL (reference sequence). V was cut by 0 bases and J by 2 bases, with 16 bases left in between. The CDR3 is CASSQDSRQGLNTEAFF. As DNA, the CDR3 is TGTGCCAGCAGCCAAGACAGTCGGCAGGGGTTAAACACTGAAGCTTTCTTT.

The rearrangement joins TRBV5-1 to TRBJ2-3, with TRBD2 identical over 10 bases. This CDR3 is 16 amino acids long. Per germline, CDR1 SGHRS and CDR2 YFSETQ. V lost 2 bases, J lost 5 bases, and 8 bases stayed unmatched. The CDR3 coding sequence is TGCGCCAGCAGCTTCTTAGGTAGCGGGGGGTTAGATACGCAGTATTTT. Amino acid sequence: CASSFLGSGGLDTQYF.

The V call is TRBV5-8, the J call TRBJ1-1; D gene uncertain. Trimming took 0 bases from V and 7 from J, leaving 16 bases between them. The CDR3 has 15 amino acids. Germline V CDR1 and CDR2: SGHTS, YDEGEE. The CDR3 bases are TGTGCCAGCAGCTTGGCGGCCTGGCCCACTAATGAAGCTTTCTTT. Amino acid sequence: CASSLAAWPTNEAFF.

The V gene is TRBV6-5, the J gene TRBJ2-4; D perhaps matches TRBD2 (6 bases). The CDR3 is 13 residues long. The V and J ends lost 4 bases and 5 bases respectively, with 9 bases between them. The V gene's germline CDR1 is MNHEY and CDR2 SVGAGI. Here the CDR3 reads CASSSPGENIQYF. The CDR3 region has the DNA TGTGCCAGCAGTTCCCCGGGGGAAAACATTCAGTACTTC.

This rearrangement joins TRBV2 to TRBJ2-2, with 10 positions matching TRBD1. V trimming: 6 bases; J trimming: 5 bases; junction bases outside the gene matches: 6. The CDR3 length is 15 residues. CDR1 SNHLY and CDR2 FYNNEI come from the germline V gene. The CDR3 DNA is TGTGCCAGCAGCGGGGACAGGGGATGGACCGGGGAGCTGTTTTTT. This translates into CASSGDRGWTGELFF.

CDR3 sequence (DNA): TGTGCCAGCAGTCAGGGAACGTACACTGAAGCTTTCTTT. This encodes CASSQGTYTEAFF. V usage is TRBV12-3 or TRBV12-4 and J usage is TRBJ1-1, with D tentatively TRBD1 (5 bases). Between the trimmed V and J ends, which lost 5 bases and 3 bases, there was a span of 10 bases. The CDR3 length is 13 residues.

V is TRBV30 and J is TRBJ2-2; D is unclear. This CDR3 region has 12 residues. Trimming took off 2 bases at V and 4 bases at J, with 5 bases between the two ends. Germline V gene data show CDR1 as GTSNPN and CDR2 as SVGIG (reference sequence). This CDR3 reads CAWSRSTGELFF. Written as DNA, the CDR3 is TGTGCCTGGAGTCGGTCCACCGGGGAGCTGTTTTTT. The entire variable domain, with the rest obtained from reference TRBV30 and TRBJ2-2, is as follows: SQTIHQWPATLVQPVGSPLSLECTVEGTSNPNLYWYRQAAGRGLQLLFYSVGIGQISSEVPQNLSASRPQDRQFILSSKKLLLSDSGFYLCAWSRSTGELFFGEGSRLTVL.

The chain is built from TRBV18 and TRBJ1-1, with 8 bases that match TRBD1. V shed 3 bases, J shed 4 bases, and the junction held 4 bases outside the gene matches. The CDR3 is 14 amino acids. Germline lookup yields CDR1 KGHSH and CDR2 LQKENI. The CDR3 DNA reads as TGTGCCAGCTCACCCTTAACAGGGGGCACTGAAGCTTTCTTT. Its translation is CASSPLTGGTEAFF.

CDR3 coding DNA: TGTGCCAGCAGCGGGCGGACAGGTCAGAATGAAAAACTGTTTTTT. It is translated as CASSGRTGQNEKLFF. The V call is TRBV6-1, the J call TRBJ1-4, with 7 bases aligning to TRBD1. After removal of 6 bases from V and 5 bases from J, the junction contained 9 bases not matched to a gene. Germline V lookup: CDR1 MNHNS, CDR2 SASEGT. CDR3 size: 15 residues.